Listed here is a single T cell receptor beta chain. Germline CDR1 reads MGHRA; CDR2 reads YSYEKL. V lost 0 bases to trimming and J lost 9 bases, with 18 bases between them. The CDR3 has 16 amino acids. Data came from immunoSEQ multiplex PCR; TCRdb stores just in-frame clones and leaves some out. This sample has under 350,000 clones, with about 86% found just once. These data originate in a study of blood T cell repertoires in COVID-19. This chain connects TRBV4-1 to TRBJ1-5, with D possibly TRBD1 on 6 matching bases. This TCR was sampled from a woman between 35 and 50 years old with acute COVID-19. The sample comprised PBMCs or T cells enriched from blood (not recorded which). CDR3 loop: CASSQDWNRGALPQHF. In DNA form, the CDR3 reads TGCGCCAGCAGCCAAGATTGGAACCGGGGGGCCTTGCCCCAGCATTTT.